The 22 T cell receptor beta chains listed next were all sequenced from one sample in a study of T cells in women clearing cervical HPV infection. Only in-frame clones appear in the TCRdb table, and some are missing; sequencing was by immunoSEQ multiplex PCR. This sample's table reports approximately 24,000 clones. Sequenced material: blood buffy coat. These TCRs come from a woman between 18 and 75 years old with a cervical HPV16 infection that either progressed to CIN3+ or cleared (not recorded which).

As to this clone: The read terminates 3 residues ahead of where the CDR3 ends, so the germline J gene completes it. The gene calls are TRBV5-6 and TRBJ1-4; 11 positions agree with TRBD1. This CDR3 has 13 amino acids. Trimming removed 7 bases from V and 7 bases from J; junction bases left unmatched: 3. Germline CDR1 and CDR2: SGHDT and YYEEEE. The CDR3 loop is CASRTGGSEKLFF. The CDR3 DNA, read in part, is TGTGCCAGCCGGACAGGGGGCAGTGAAAAA.

On this clone: With the read ending 3 residues before the CDR3 end, the germline J gene is used to fill in that end. The chain combines TRBV2 with TRBJ1-2, with D maybe TRBD1 (5 bases). The CDR3 runs to 19 residues. Germline V gene lookup returns CDR1 SNHLY and CDR2 FYNNEI. The CDR3 sequence is CASTFSPGLAGDSYNDYTF. The CDR3 bases that were read are TGTGCCAGCACTTTTTCCCCGGGACTAGCGGGGGACTCCTACAATGAC.

CDR3 sequence: CSAPGTSTDTQYF. The sequenced CDR3 bases are TGCAGTGCTCCCGGGACTAGCACAGATACG. The gene calls are TRBV20-1 and TRBJ2-3; possible D gene TRBD2, 6 bases. With the read ending 3 residues before the CDR3 end, the germline J gene is used to fill in that end. The CDR3 is 13 residues long. The V end lost 5 bases, the J end lost 0 bases, and 9 bases lay between the germline ends. Looked up from germline, CDR1 is DFQATT and CDR2 is SNEGSKA (reference sequence).

Comments on this clone: The read ends 3 residues before the CDR3 terminus; that terminus is restored from the germline J gene. The chain joins TRBV7-3 to TRBJ2-7; 7 bases are a match to TRBD2. The CDR3 is made up of 15 amino acids. V trimming: 2 bases; J trimming: 1 base; junction bases outside the gene matches: 5. CDR1 SGHTA and CDR2 FQGTGA come from the germline V gene. The sequenced part of the CDR3 DNA is TGTGCCAGCAGCTTAGAACCGGGACTATCCTACGAG. It is translated as CASSLEPGLSYE. The whole CDR3 protein reads CASSLEPGLSYEQYF.

Note on this clone: The CDR3 end falls 3 residues outside the read, so it is completed with the germline J gene. The rearrangement links TRBV30 to TRBJ1-2, with D possibly TRBD1 on 5 matching bases. The CDR3 sequence is 11 residues long. Germline V gives CDR1 GTSNPN, CDR2 SVGIG (reference sequence). The germline V and J ends were trimmed by 7 bases and 3 bases, with 9 bases remaining between them. CDR3 DNA (partial): TGTGCCTCCGGCAGGGACTATGGC. Its protein is CASGRDYG. The CDR3 as a whole reads CASGRDYGYTF.

On this clone: The CDR3 end lies 3 residues beyond the end of the read and is filled in from the germline J gene. The chain couples TRBV30 to TRBJ2-4; 11 nucleotides match TRBD2. In germline, CDR1 is GTSNPN, CDR2 SVGIG (reference sequence). V shed 0 bases, J shed 4 bases, and the junction held 5 bases outside the gene matches. The CDR3 runs to 16 residues. The sequenced CDR3 bases are TGTGCCTGGAGTGTCCCGGGACTAGCGGAAAAAAACATT. It specifies CAWSVPGLAEKNI. The entire CDR3 protein reads CAWSVPGLAEKNIQYF. Filled out from reference TRBV30 and TRBJ2-4, the complete variable domain reads SQTIHQWPATLVQPVGSPLSLECTVEGTSNPNLYWYRQAAGRGLQLLFYSVGIGQISSEVPQNLSASRPQDRQFILSSKKLLLSDSGFYLCAWSVPGLAEKNIQYFGAGTRLSVL.

In the case of this clone: Coverage ceases 3 residues before the CDR3 finishes, and the germline J gene fills in the end. This rearrangement joins TRBV7-6 to TRBJ1-2; D unclear. CDR3 size: 13 residues. Looked up from germline, CDR1 is SGHVS and CDR2 is FNYEAQ. The sequenced part of the CDR3 DNA is TGTGCCAGCCGACCGGCTAGCACAGATACC. This codes for CASRPASTDT. The CDR3 reads in full as CASRPASTDTYTF.

A word on this clone: The CDR3 end falls 3 residues outside the read, so it is completed with the germline J gene. The genes are TRBV5-1 and TRBJ2-3; 13 bases line up with TRBD2. CDR3 size: 16 residues. Germline V gives CDR1 SGHRS, CDR2 YFSETQ. The CDR3 sequence is CASSSGLAGVQETQYF. Partial CDR3 DNA: TGCGCCAGCAGCTCCGGACTAGCGGGGGTTCAAGAGACG.

CDR3 DNA, as far as it was read: TGTGCCAGCAGCGGGGTGCCGCGCCAAGAGACC. It is translated as CASSGVPRQET. The whole CDR3 region reads CASSGVPRQETQYF. This chain links TRBV2 with TRBJ2-5; a possible D gene is TRBD2 (5 bases). The read terminates 3 residues before the CDR3 end, so the remaining end is supplied by the germline J gene. Per germline, CDR1 SNHLY and CDR2 FYNNEI. The CDR3 covers 14 residues. V gave up 6 bases and J gave up 1 base, with 12 bases separating them.

As to this clone: Read data end 3 residues before the CDR3 end; the end is taken from the germline J gene. The rearrangement joins TRBV11-3 to TRBJ2-7, with D possibly TRBD2 on 6 matching bases. Trimming shortened V by 2 bases and J by 3 bases, and 11 bases separated the two germline ends. CDR3 length: 14 residues. From germline, CDR1 is SGHNT and CDR2 YENEEA. The sequenced CDR3 bases are TGTGCCAGCAGCTTACACGGACTAATCTACGAG. Its translation: CASSLHGLIYE. The whole CDR3 protein reads CASSLHGLIYEQYF.

For this clone: The same CDR3 can be traced to other DNA sequences in this sample. CDR3 amino acids: CASSLRGRATVGPGNTIYF. The sequenced CDR3 bases are TGTGCCAGCAGCTTAAGGGGGCGGGCGACTGTAGGTCCTGGAAACACC. This rearrangement joins TRBV7-3 to TRBJ1-3, with D possibly being TRBD1 (6 bases). Read data end 3 residues before the CDR3 end; the end is taken from the germline J gene. CDR3 length equals 19 residues. Germline V gives CDR1 SGHTA, CDR2 FQGTGA. V was trimmed by 1 base and J by 2 bases, leaving 21 bases between them.

The CDR3: CASSLSGISSDTQYF. The part of the CDR3 DNA that was read is TGTGCCAGCAGCTTAAGCGGGATCTCATCGGATACG. This chain links TRBV11-1 with TRBJ2-3, with 7 bases matching TRBD2. The read finishes 3 residues shy of the CDR3 end, and the germline J gene is used to complete it. V dropped 2 bases and J dropped 6; count of bases not matched to a gene: 8. The CDR3 has 15 residues. CDR1 SGHAT and CDR2 FQDESV come from the germline V gene (reference sequence). Combining the CDR3 with reference TRBV11-1 and TRBJ2-3 gives the whole variable domain EAEVAQSPRYKITEKSQAVAFWCDPISGHATLYWYRQILGQGPELLVQFQDESVVDDSQLPKDRFSAERLKGVDSTLKIQPAELGDSAMYLCASSLSGISSDTQYFGPGTRLTVL.

Turning to this clone: The read ends 3 residues shy of where the CDR3 ends; the end is completed using the germline J gene. The rearrangement uses TRBV6-1 and TRBJ2-7, with D maybe TRBD1 (5 bases). Per germline, CDR1 MNHNS and CDR2 SASEGT. Trimming left V 0 bases short and J 5 bases short, with 11 bases between. The CDR3 is 14 amino acids. CDR3 in amino acids: CASSEAVRGHEQYF. The DNA read from the CDR3 is TGTGCCAGCAGTGAAGCGGTAAGGGGCCACGAG.

Concerning this clone: The CDR3 end falls 3 residues outside the read, so it is completed with the germline J gene. The V call is TRBV7-6, the J call TRBJ1-1, with 7 bases aligning to TRBD1. From germline, CDR1 is SGHVS and CDR2 FNYEAQ. V lost 1 base, J lost 3 bases, and 5 bases stayed unmatched. The CDR3 has 15 residues. The covered CDR3 bases are TGTGCCAGCAGCTTAGATAGGGGGCGGGACACTGAA. Translating gives CASSLDRGRDTE. The entire CDR3 is CASSLDRGRDTEAFF.

On this clone: The read stops 3 residues short of the end of the CDR3; the missing end is completed from the germline J gene. V usage is TRBV6-1 and J usage is TRBJ2-1; TRBD2 matches 7 bases. The CDR3 length is 15 residues. Germline values: CDR1 MNHNS, CDR2 SASEGT. The V segment lost 4 bases and the J segment 1 base; nucleotides outside the gene matches: 4. The CDR3 protein is CASSVSSGSYNEQFF. Partial CDR3 DNA: TGTGCCAGCAGTGTCTCTAGCGGATCCTACAATGAG.

The CDR3 protein is CASSIPGGRNTEAFF. The covered CDR3 bases are TGTGCCAGTAGTATCCCGGGGGGGAGGAACACTGAA. The rearrangement joins TRBV19 to TRBJ1-1; D may be TRBD1 (5 bases). Sequencing ends 3 residues short of the CDR3 end; the germline J gene provides the rest. The CDR3 has 15 residues. V lost 3 bases, J lost 1 base, and 12 bases lay in between. Germline CDR1 and CDR2: LNHDA and SQIVND (reference sequence). Filled out from reference TRBV19 and TRBJ1-1, the complete variable domain reads DGGITQSPKYLFRKEGQNVTLSCEQNLNHDAMYWYRQDPGQGLRLIYYSQIVNDFQKGDIAEGYSVSREKKESFPLTVTSAQKNPTAFYLCASSIPGGRNTEAFFGQGTRLTVV.

With respect to this clone: From the germline J gene comes the end of the CDR3, since the read stops 3 residues before it. The rearrangement uses TRBV7-3 and TRBJ2-4; 13 positions agree with TRBD2. Germline CDR1 SGHTA, CDR2 FQGTGA. The CDR3 runs to 16 residues. The CDR3 bases that were read are TGTGCCAGCAGCTTGGGACTAGCGGGATACCAAGAGACT. It specifies CASSLGLAGYQET. The whole CDR3 protein is CASSLGLAGYQETQYF.

As to this clone: Sequencing ends 3 residues short of the CDR3 end; the germline J gene provides the rest. This chain links TRBV6-1 with TRBJ1-2; D gene uncertain. The length of the CDR3 is 15 residues. Germline V gene data show CDR1 as MNHNS and CDR2 as SASEGT. CDR3 sequence: CASSDLAGGSYDYTF. The covered CDR3 bases are TGTGCCAGCAGTGATTTGGCGGGAGGGTCCTACGAC.

Details on this clone: The CDR3 end falls 3 residues outside the read, so it is completed with the germline J gene. The chain uses TRBV7-9 and TRBJ1-2, with 8 bases matching TRBD1. This CDR3 contains 14 residues. Germline V gives CDR1 SEHNR, CDR2 FQNEAQ (reference sequence). The CDR3 is CASNVDRGMTDYTF. The sequenced CDR3 bases are TGTGCCAGCAACGTCGACAGGGGAATGACCGAC.

A note on this clone: The read stops 3 residues short of the end of the CDR3; the missing end is completed from the germline J gene. The rearrangement links TRBV30 to TRBJ2-2; D is undetermined. CDR3 size: 14 residues. Germline-derived CDR1 and CDR2 are GTSNPN and SVGIG (reference sequence). Between the trimmed V and J ends, which lost 2 bases and 8 bases, there was a span of 15 bases. The DNA read from the CDR3 is TGTGCCTGGAGTAGTGTTACCCTAGGTGGGGAG. Translation gives CAWSSVTLGGE. In full, the CDR3 is CAWSSVTLGGELFF.

Notes on this clone: The read stops 3 residues short of the end of the CDR3; the missing end is completed from the germline J gene. The rearrangement uses TRBV11-2 and TRBJ2-3; the D gene is possibly TRBD1 (6 bases). The V and J ends lost 4 bases and 7 bases respectively, with 12 bases between them. The CDR3 runs to 13 residues. The V gene's germline CDR1 is SGHAT and CDR2 FQNNGV. The part of the CDR3 DNA that was read is TGTGCCAGCAGCTCCCCGAGGGGGAATACG. Amino acids: CASSSPRGNT. In full, the CDR3 reads CASSSPRGNTQYF.

A word on this clone: The read falls 3 residues short of the CDR3 end, and the missing part is taken from the germline J gene. The chain recombines TRBV5-4 with TRBJ2-3, with a possible D match to TRBD1 (6 bases). Germline V lookup: CDR1 SGHNT, CDR2 YYREEE (reference sequence). This CDR3 has 15 amino acids. Deletions cut 2 bases from V and 3 bases from J, with 13 bases between. Partial CDR3 DNA: TGTGCCAGCAGCTTATACAGGGAGTTGACAGATACG. Translation gives CASSLYRELTDT. The full CDR3 protein is CASSLYRELTDTQYF.